The clone carrying this T cell receptor beta chain was counted many times. Its target is unknown. The V and J ends lost 1 base and 1 base respectively, with 11 bases between them. The germline CDR1 and CDR2 sequences are SGHTA and FQGNSA. CDR3 size: 15 residues. CDR3 regions were amplified by Arm-PCR using iRepertoire HTBI primers to build TCR beta libraries. One entry per CDR3 protein results from TCRdb running MiXCR on the multiplex PCR reads. The sample holds 500,000 or so distinct CDR3 sequences; less than 15% are singletons and the top ten take approximately 15%. Stated time point: newly diagnosed GD, antithyroid drugs for less than 3 months. Preparation of the TCR library used RNA extracted from PBMCs. The data stem from a study of regulatory T cells in long-lasting Graves disease. Study results and caveats: Persistent disease exhibited a predilection for TRBV28, TRBJ1-2 and TRBJ2-5.

The sample also formed part of further work on T cells in Graves' hyperthyroidism and ophthalmopathy.

This receptor was obtained from a woman aged 45 to 65 with Graves disease. This rearrangement joins TRBV7-2 to TRBJ2-7; D possibly matches TRBD1 or TRBD2 (5 bases each). The material was peripheral blood mononuclear cells (PBMCs), obtained at new diagnosis, from a patient treated with antithyroid drugs. This CDR3 is CASSLVGPRSYEQYF. The CDR3 DNA sequence: TGTGCCAGCAGCTTAGTGGGACCCAGATCCTACGAGCAGTACTTC.